This TCR beta chain was captured in a study of T-cell reconstitution after alpha-beta-depleted transplantation in children. Molecular barcoding with unique molecular identifiers was used for the TCRbeta library. One entry per CDR3 protein results from TCRdb running MiXCR on the PCR reads. The sample shows about 640,000 distinct CDR3 sequences, over 10% of them seen only once. Study-wide results and limits: It was reported that alpha-beta T cells came from several hundred expanded graft clones (about two months after transplant). Recipient T cells and thymic progenitors that survived were the source of the high TCRbeta diversity seen at day 60 in some patients. Newly generated T cells supplied most T-cell counts and diversity one year post-transplant.

With respect to this clonotype: Its antigen is not known.

Trimming at V came to 4 bases and at J to 4 bases, leaving 0 bases not matched to a gene. CDR1 SEHNR and CDR2 FQNEAQ come from the germline V gene (reference sequence). There are 12 residues in the CDR3. The source material was PBMCs, mostly from graft donor cells, sampled 360 days after TCRalphabeta/CD19-depleted stem cell transplant. This TCR came from a male patient between 10 and 17 years old who had a stem cell transplant for acute myeloid leukemia, so the T cells may come from the graft donor. The rearrangement links TRBV7-9 to TRBJ2-7; TRBD1 matches 8 bases. The CDR3 bases are TGTGCCAGCAGCTGGACAGGGTACGAGCAGTACGTC. It translates to CASSWTGYEQYV.